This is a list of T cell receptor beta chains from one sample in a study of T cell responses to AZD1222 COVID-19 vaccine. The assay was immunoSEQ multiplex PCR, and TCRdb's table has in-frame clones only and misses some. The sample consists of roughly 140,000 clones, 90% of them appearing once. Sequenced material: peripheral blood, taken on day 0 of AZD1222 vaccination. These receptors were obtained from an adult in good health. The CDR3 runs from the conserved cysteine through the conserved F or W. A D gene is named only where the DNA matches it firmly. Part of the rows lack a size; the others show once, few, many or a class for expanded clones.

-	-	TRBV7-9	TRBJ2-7	CASSSEVVAPEQYF	TGTGCCAGCAGCTCGGAGGTTGTGGCGCCCGAGCAGTACTTC
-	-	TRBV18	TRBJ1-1	CASSQGLGADTEAFF	TGTGCCAGCTCACAGGGATTGGGGGCGGACACTGAAGCTTTCTTT
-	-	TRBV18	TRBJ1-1	CASSPAQGNTEAFF	TGTGCCAGCTCACCCGCACAGGGTAACACTGAAGCTTTCTTT
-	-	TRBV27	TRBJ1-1	CASSSHPDSVAFF	TGTGCCAGCAGCTCGCACCCGGACTCGGTTGCTTTCTTT
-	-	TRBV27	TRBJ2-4	CASSPEPSGAKNIQYF	TGTGCCAGCAGCCCAGAACCCTCAGGAGCCAAAAACATTCAGTACTTC
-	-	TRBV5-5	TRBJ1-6	CASSSRPLHF	TGTGCCAGCAGCTCCCGACCCCTCCACTTT
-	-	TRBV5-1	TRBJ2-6	CASSTQDSGANVLTF	TGCGCCAGCAGCACCCAAGACTCTGGGGCCAACGTCCTGACTTTC
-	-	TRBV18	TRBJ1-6	CASSPGRGGSNSPLHF	TGTGCCAGCTCACCAGGCAGGGGAGGGAGTAATTCACCCCTCCACTTT
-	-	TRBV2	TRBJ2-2	CASSGDVNTGELFF	TGTGCCAGCAGTGGTGATGTGAACACCGGGGAGCTGTTTTTT
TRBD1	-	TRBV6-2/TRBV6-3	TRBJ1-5	CASSYSRTGRQPQHF	TGTGCCAGCAGTTACTCGAGGACAGGGCGTCAGCCCCAGCATTTT
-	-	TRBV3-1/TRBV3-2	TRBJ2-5	CASSQAGWAETQYF	TGTGCCAGCAGCCAAGCGGGGTGGGCAGAGACCCAGTACTTC
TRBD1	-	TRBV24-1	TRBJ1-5	CATSSGTGDRGNQPQHF	TGTGCCACCAGTTCCGGGACAGGGGACCGGGGCAATCAGCCCCAGCATTTT
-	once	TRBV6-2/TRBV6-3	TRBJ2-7	CASSYSPTAYEQYF	TGTGCCAGCAGTTACTCGCCTACCGCCTACGAGCAGTACTTC
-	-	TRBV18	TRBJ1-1	CASSPVRTVANTEAFF	TGTGCCAGCTCACCGGTTCGGACAGTCGCGAACACTGAAGCTTTCTTT
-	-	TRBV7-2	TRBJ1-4	CASSLEKGFGELFF	TGTGCCAGCAGCTTAGAAAAAGGATTTGGGGAACTGTTTTTT
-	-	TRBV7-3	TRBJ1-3	CASSSKGGRAGNTIYF	TGTGCCAGCAGCTCCAAGGGCGGCAGGGCTGGAAACACCATATATTTT
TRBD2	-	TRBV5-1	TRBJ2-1	CASSFLASGDYNEQFF	TGCGCCAGCAGCTTCCTAGCTAGCGGGGATTACAATGAGCAGTTCTTC
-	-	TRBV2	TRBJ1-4	CASTVPTGEKLFF	TGTGCCAGCACTGTACCCACGGGTGAAAAACTGTTTTTT
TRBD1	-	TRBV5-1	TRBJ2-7	CASSSYGTGLGGQYF	TGCGCCAGCAGCTCCTACGGGACAGGCCTTGGGGGGCAGTACTTC
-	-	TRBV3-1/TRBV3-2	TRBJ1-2	CASSAWGDSFAGYTF	TGTGCCAGCAGCGCGTGGGGAGACAGCTTTGCCGGCTACACCTTC
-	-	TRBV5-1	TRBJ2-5	CASSLTSREGETQYF	TGCGCCAGCAGCTTGACTAGCAGAGAAGGGGAGACCCAGTACTTC
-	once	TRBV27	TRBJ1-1	CASSRIPRLGVVNTEAFF	TGTGCCAGCAGTAGAATCCCAAGACTGGGGGTGGTGAACACTGAAGCTTTCTTT
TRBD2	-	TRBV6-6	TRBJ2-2	CASSRRPELAGGDTGELFF	TGTGCCAGCAGCCGACGCCCAGAACTAGCGGGAGGGGACACCGGGGAGCTGTTTTTT
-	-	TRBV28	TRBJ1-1	CASSLGTRLAFF	TGTGCCAGCAGTTTAGGGACTAGGTTAGCTTTCTTT
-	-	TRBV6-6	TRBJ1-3	CASSPQTIWGSGNTIYF	TGTGCCAGCAGTCCCCAGACCATTTGGGGCTCTGGAAACACCATATATTTT
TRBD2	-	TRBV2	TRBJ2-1	CASSDLLAGGYNEQFF	TGTGCCAGCAGTGATTTATTAGCGGGAGGCTACAATGAGCAGTTCTTC
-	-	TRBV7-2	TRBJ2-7	CASSLTGTPYEQYF	TGTGCCAGCAGCTTGACCGGGACGCCCTACGAGCAGTACTTC
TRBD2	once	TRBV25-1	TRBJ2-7	CASSSYLPGTSGRYEQYF	TGTGCCAGCAGTTCCTACCTCCCGGGAACTAGCGGACGCTACGAGCAGTACTTC
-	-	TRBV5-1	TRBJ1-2	CASSPSPSDRTLNYGYTF	TGCGCCAGCAGCCCCTCACCCTCTGACAGGACGCTCAACTATGGCTACACCTTC
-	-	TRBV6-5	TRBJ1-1	CASSPHLGPGAFF	TGTGCCAGCAGTCCCCACTTGGGGCCCGGAGCTTTCTTT
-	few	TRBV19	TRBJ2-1	CASSIGVGTPQFF	TGTGCCAGTAGTATAGGTGTGGGGACACCGCAGTTCTTC
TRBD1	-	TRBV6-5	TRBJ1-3	CASSRTGAGNTIYF	TGTGCCAGCAGCCGGACAGGGGCTGGAAACACCATATATTTT
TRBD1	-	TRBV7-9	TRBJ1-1	CASNSRQGMNTEAFF	TGTGCCAGCAACTCCCGACAGGGTATGAACACTGAAGCTTTCTTT
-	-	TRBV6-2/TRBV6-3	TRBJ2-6	CASSYWQGLRGANVLTF	TGTGCCAGCAGTTATTGGCAGGGTCTTCGTGGGGCCAACGTCCTGACTTTC
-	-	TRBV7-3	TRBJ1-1	CASSPAPHTEAFF	TGTGCCAGCAGCCCGGCTCCCCACACTGAAGCTTTCTTT
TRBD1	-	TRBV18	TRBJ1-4	CASSRRGATNEKLFF	TGTGCCAGCTCCCGCAGGGGGGCGACTAATGAAAAACTGTTTTTT
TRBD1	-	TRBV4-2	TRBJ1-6	CASSQETGGYSPLHF	TGTGCCAGCAGCCAAGAGACAGGGGGTTATTCACCCCTCCACTTT
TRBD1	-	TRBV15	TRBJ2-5	CATRRDRAVETQYF	TGTGCCACAAGGCGGGACAGGGCAGTAGAGACCCAGTACTTC
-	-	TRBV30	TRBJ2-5	CAWSSGFGEYF	TGTGCCTGGAGTTCGGGTTTCGGGGAGTACTTC
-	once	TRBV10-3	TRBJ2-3	CAISDSVLSDRQYF	TGTGCCATCAGTGACTCCGTTCTGAGCGACCGGCAGTATTTT